The source of this T cell receptor beta chain is a study of blood T cell repertoires in COVID-19. Study in general: Collection of acute and convalescent COVID-19 samples took place in the United States, Italy and Spain. T cells, B-cell-depleted T cells, or PBMCs supplied cDNA or gDNA.

In the authors' methods: Reference gene primer amplification gave nucleated cell count estimates. Method: immunoSEQ multiplex PCR; TCRdb's copy keeps in-frame clones and lacks some. V, J and clone size were drawn from that table, and D and trimming were deduced from the DNA. Counted here are around 100,000 clones, around 91% occurring once; the ten biggest clones make up over 6.5%. This CDR3 is 16 amino acids long. The germline CDR1 and CDR2 sequences are SGHRS and YFSETQ. With 5 bases removed from V and 0 bases from J, the gap between germline ends came to 15 bases. The clonotype was recovered from a man younger than 35 with COVID-19, enrolled during active disease. The sample was peripheral blood. V usage is TRBV5-1 and J usage is TRBJ1-3, with D possibly matching TRBD1 (5 bases). CDR3 sequence (DNA): TGCGCCAGCAGTTTTCTCGGGGGAGCCTCTGGAAACACCATATATTTT. Translating it yields CASSFLGGASGNTIYF. The whole variable domain, filled in from reference TRBV5-1 and TRBJ1-3, reads KAGVTQTPRYLIKTRGQQVTLSCSPISGHRSVSWYQQTPGQGLQFLFEYFSETQRNKGNFPGRFSGRQFSNSRSEMNVSTLELGDSALYLCASSFLGGASGNTIYFGEGSWLTVV.